Listed below are T cell receptor beta chains from one sample, sequenced in a study of OX40 agonist ivuxolimab in advanced cancers. Data came from immunoSEQ multiplex PCR; TCRdb stores just in-frame clones and leaves some out. The table records about 69,000 clones, 80% to 85% of them present only once. Here the sequenced sample was CD4+ or CD8+ T cells sorted from blood, taken in a trial of the OX40 agonist ivuxolimab. The receptors originated from an adult with an advanced solid tumor such as melanoma, head and neck, liver or kidney cancer. The CDR3 runs from the conserved cysteine through the conserved F or W. The order of the fields is D gene, V gene, J gene, CDR3 protein. The D gene is left open where the match is weak.

>-|TRBV6-5|TRBJ2-7
CASTTTGPPYEQYF
>-|TRBV6-4|TRBJ1-6
CASRAETGPLHF
>-|TRBV10-3|TRBJ1-1
CAISVNGRNTEAFF
>TRBD2|TRBV4-1|TRBJ2-1
CASSQDIAGGHNEQFF
>-|TRBV19|TRBJ2-1
CASQPGRESSYNEQFF
>-|TRBV28|TRBJ2-7
CASSSSGSRIYEQYF
>TRBD2|TRBV18|TRBJ2-2
CASSPQGLAGRGTGELFF
>-|TRBV2|TRBJ2-5
CASSDGISETQYF
>-|TRBV5-1|TRBJ2-7
CASRLASGEYYEQYF
>TRBD1|TRBV30|TRBJ1-2
CAWSPGQGHNYGYTF
>-|TRBV6-5|TRBJ2-3
CASSYSRGVSTDTQYF
>TRBD2|TRBV19|TRBJ2-7
CASSIAGGYYEQYF
>-|TRBV6-1|TRBJ1-5
CASEGGGRQPQHF
>TRBD2|TRBV4-1|TRBJ2-1
CASSQESSGAYNEQFF
>-|TRBV18|TRBJ1-1
CASSPQGNTEAFF
>-|TRBV10-3|TRBJ2-1
CAIRFGTNNEQFF
>-|TRBV10-1|TRBJ2-7
CASSERNEQYF
>TRBD1|TRBV19|TRBJ2-7
CASSISWTGSYEQYF
>TRBD2|TRBV7-7|TRBJ2-3
CASSATSGGSDTQYF
>TRBD2|TRBV4-1|TRBJ2-7
CASSQGTSGRGEQYF
>-|TRBV6-1|TRBJ1-5
CASSEMGREPQHF
>-|TRBV19|TRBJ2-2
CASNGGRDTGELFF
>TRBD2|TRBV5-1|TRBJ2-1
CASSLRTSGRGRGEQFF
>-|TRBV5-4|TRBJ1-2
CASTSGASNYGYTF
>-|TRBV11-2|TRBJ2-7
CASSSSSAYEQYF
>TRBD1|TRBV13|TRBJ1-2
CASSLQGARYGYTF
>-|TRBV5-5|TRBJ2-7
CASSRDNYEQYF
>-|TRBV11-3|TRBJ2-5
CASSLEIGETQYF
>-|TRBV5-1|TRBJ1-2
CASSTPGGTYGYTF
>TRBD2|TRBV18|TRBJ2-5
CASSTIAGEETQYF
>TRBD2|TRBV6-1|TRBJ2-3
CASSDGSGVGSSTDTQYF
>-|TRBV10-2|TRBJ2-7
CASSVKGKSYEQYF
>-|TRBV28|TRBJ2-3
CASGRDTQYF
>-|TRBV9|TRBJ1-1
CASSVYPHTEAFF
>TRBD2|TRBV18|TRBJ2-2
CASLQGLASTGELFF
>TRBD1|TRBV28|TRBJ1-2
CASSPETGINYGYTF
>-|TRBV6-5|TRBJ1-2
CASSSRVGGYTF
>TRBD2|TRBV4-1|TRBJ2-2
CASSAALGLAGVNTGELFF
>TRBD1|TRBV6-6|TRBJ2-7
CASGSGTEASEQYF
>TRBD1|TRBV5-1|TRBJ1-2
CASSLEGQGALGYTF
>-|TRBV4-1|TRBJ1-2
CASSQVFYQGKYGYTF
>-|TRBV5-1|TRBJ1-1
CASSLGGRGTEAFF
>TRBD2|TRBV28|TRBJ2-1
CASSRGGASAHNEQFF